What follows are 5 T cell receptor beta chains derived from one specimen sequenced in a study of PD-1 blockade in mismatch repair-deficient tumors. Some clones are missing from TCRdb's copy, which holds only in-frame ones; the method was immunoSEQ multiplex PCR. The sample shows over 100,000 clones, approximately 80% of them seen only once. Source: peripheral blood, taken approximately 64 weeks after starting pembrolizumab. Receptors originate from an adult with mismatch repair-deficient cancer.

Written as DNA, the CDR3 is TGTGCCAGCAGTTATCTAAGCGGGACTAGCGACGAGCAGTACTTC. The encoded protein is CASSYLSGTSDEQYF. The chain is built from TRBV6-5 and TRBJ2-7; 10 bases map to TRBD2. Trimming cost V 3 bases and J 5 bases; bases outside gene matches: 7. Germline CDR1 is MNHEY and CDR2 is SVGAGI. The CDR3 covers 15 residues.

The chain recombines TRBV2 with TRBJ1-1; the D is unclear. Trimming took 5 bases from V and 4 from J, leaving 11 bases between them. CDR1 is SNHLY and CDR2 is FYNNEI in the germline V gene. This CDR3 is 13 amino acids long. The CDR3 DNA reads TGTGCCAGCAGTCCCGACCCGGGCACTGAAGCTTTCTTT. As protein: CASSPDPGTEAFF.

The genes are TRBV23-1 and TRBJ2-3; 7 nucleotides match TRBD2. TRBV23-1 is flagged as an ORF with uncertain function. This CDR3 has 16 amino acids. V dropped 0 bases and J dropped 4; count of bases not matched to a gene: 7. CDR3 in DNA: TGCGCCAGCAGTCAATCCGGCGGGAGAGGCCCAGATACGCAGTATTTT. This translates into CASSQSGGRGPDTQYF.

This chain connects TRBV7-8 to TRBJ2-4, with 12 bases aligning to TRBD2. The V gene's germline CDR1 is SGHVS and CDR2 FQNEAQ. Trimming took 4 bases from V and 1 from J; bases not matched to a gene: 5. CDR3 size: 17 residues. The CDR3 reads CASSSRLAGVAKNIQYF. CDR3 sequence (DNA): TGTGCCAGCAGCTCGAGACTAGCGGGAGTGGCCAAAAACATTCAGTACTTC.

The gene calls are TRBV7-2 and TRBJ2-7, with D possibly being TRBD2 (5 bases). The CDR3 has 14 amino acids. Looked up from germline, CDR1 is SGHTA and CDR2 is FQGNSA. V lost 5 bases, J lost 5 bases, and 16 bases lay in between. The CDR3 DNA reads TGTGCCAGCAGCCAAGATAGGACTTCCGACGAGCAGTACTTC. As protein: CASSQDRTSDEQYF.